This T cell receptor beta chain was captured by sequencing in a study of T cell responses to AZD1222 COVID-19 vaccine. Study as a whole: Pooled in the analysis were second doses at about 4 or about 12 weeks. General study results and limits: Spike-specific TCR depth and breadth grew after two AZD1222 doses. Reports indicate that nearly half of spike-specific TCRs are directed at unmutated variant regions.

The germline gives CDR1 LGHNT, CDR2 FRNRAP. The V and J ends lost 4 bases and 3 bases respectively, with 12 bases between them. The CDR3 runs 15 residues. A remark on this clone: What it binds is not known.

Using immunoSEQ multiplex PCR, the repertoire was profiled, and TCRdb retains in-frame clones only, with some absent. Seen here are about 120,000 clones, roughly nine tenths observed once, and the top ten hold roughly 5.4%. J is TRBJ2-2 and V is TRBV12-5; D call uncertain. Sequences were derived from peripheral blood, sampled on day 0 of AZD1222 vaccination. The sequence was collected from an adult in good health. The CDR3 nucleotides are TGTGCTAGTGGTTGGTCAGTGAAGGACACCGGGGAGCTGTTTTTT. It specifies CASGWSVKDTGELFF. Drawing the rest from reference TRBV12-5 and TRBJ2-2, the complete variable domain is DARVTQTPRHKVTEMGQEVTMRCQPILGHNTVFWYRQTMMQGLELLAYFRNRAPLDDSGMPKDRFSAEMPDATLATLKIQPSEPRDSAVYFCASGWSVKDTGELFFGEGSRLTVL.